This entry features one T cell receptor beta chain sequence. The sample originates from a study of blood T cell repertoires in COVID-19. Study details: Whether acute or convalescent, the COVID-19 samples came from the United States, Italy and Spain. PBMCs, B-cell-depleted T cells, or T cells provided the cDNA or gDNA that made up the material.

Profiling relied on immunoSEQ multiplex PCR, and the TCRdb table lists in-frame clones only, not all of them. The sample comprises roughly 190,000 clones, less than 90% of which are singletons, and around 1.1% rests with the top ten. The CDR3 consists of 12 residues. Germline lookup yields CDR1 MDHEN and CDR2 SYDVKM. Trimming cost V 7 bases and J 4 bases, with 9 bases left between them. J is TRBJ2-3 and V is TRBV28; D remains ambiguous. The sample taken for sequencing was peripheral blood. This clonotype was sampled from a man aged 30 to 39 with acute or convalescent COVID-19. The CDR3 spells CASTIPPDTQYF. In DNA, the CDR3 is TGTGCCAGCACCATCCCCCCAGATACGCAGTATTTT.